This paragraph reports one T cell receptor beta chain. As yet, its antigen is unknown. The donors were members of the validation cohort, which comprised 120 subjects and was separate from the first cohort of several hundred subjects. The sample comes from a study of cytomegalovirus exposure and HLA in healthy donors. Findings and caveats of the study: Listed as cytomegalovirus-associated were 164 TCR beta chains. As was reported, the classifier diagnosed cytomegalovirus status with high specificity and sensitivity. In vitro data verified a few CMV-associated chains as specific for CMV antigens.

The V end was cut by 7 bases, the J end by 3 bases, with 13 bases between. This CDR3 contains 13 residues. Germline values: CDR1 SGHRS, CDR2 YFSETQ. Profiled with immunoSEQ multiplex PCR; TCRdb holds only in-frame clones, not every one. Of roughly 140,000 clones in the sample, roughly 91% were seen once. This chain links TRBV5-1 with TRBJ1-2; D unresolved. Material: PBMCs. The source of this sequence is a woman aged 18-29 years in good health and CMV-seropositive. For the CDR3, the DNA is TGCGCCAGCTCCAACCCGGGAGACTATGGCTACACCTTC. Its translation is CASSNPGDYGYTF.